A selection of T cell receptor beta chains follows, all from one sample in a study of Ad26.COV2.S vaccination and SARS-CoV-2 variants. Repertoires were generated with immunoSEQ multiplex PCR, while TCRdb's copy carries only in-frame clones and drops some. Of about 440,000 clones listed, around 88% are singletons. The sample in question was peripheral blood, obtained in a trial of Ad26.COV2.S vaccine versus placebo. All receptors derive from a person between 18 and 65 years old who received the Ad26.COV2.S COVID-19 vaccine or a placebo. Both conserved end residues are part of each CDR3. The D gene is left open where the match is weak. The size field is filled for only some rows; it gives once, few, many or a size class.

abundance	v_gene	j_gene	len	d_gene	CDR3nt	CDR3aa
.	TRBV7-2	TRBJ2-7	16	TRBD1	TGTGCCAGCAGCTCGTCGGGACAGGGGGTAACCTACGAGCAGTACTTC	CASSSSGQGVTYEQYF
.	TRBV18	TRBJ2-3	12	.	TGTGCCAGCTCACCAAGGGCAGATACGCAGTATTTT	CASSPRADTQYF
.	TRBV5-5	TRBJ1-6	15	.	TGTGCCAGCAGTCTGAGTCCCCCTCCGGATTCACCCCTCCACTTT	CASSLSPPPDSPLHF
.	TRBV4-2	TRBJ1-1	14	.	TGTGCCAGCAGCCAAGGGGAACGGGGCACTGAAGCTTTCTTT	CASSQGERGTEAFF
.	TRBV5-6	TRBJ2-1	16	TRBD1	TGTGCCAGCAGCTTGGTGGACAGGGATCGAGAAAATGAGCAGTTCTTC	CASSLVDRDRENEQFF
.	TRBV6-5	TRBJ2-7	12	TRBD1	TGTGCCACCGGACAGGGCCCCTACGAGCAGTACTTC	CATGQGPYEQYF
.	TRBV21-1	TRBJ2-1	15	.	TGTGCCAGCAGCCCGGACAGGGCCTCCTACAATGAGCAGTTCTTC	CASSPDRASYNEQFF
.	TRBV29-1	TRBJ1-2	12	TRBD1	TGCAGCGTCGAAGACAGGGGGTATGGCTACACCTTC	CSVEDRGYGYTF
once	TRBV7-6	TRBJ2-7	14	TRBD1	TGTGCCAGCAGCGGGGACAGGGGGACGGGGGAGCAGTACTTC	CASSGDRGTGEQYF
.	TRBV7-2	TRBJ2-7	15	TRBD2	TGTGCCAGCAGCCCCATAGCGGGCTCCCTCTACGAGCAGTACTTC	CASSPIAGSLYEQYF
.	TRBV4-2	TRBJ2-2	15	.	TGTGCCAGCAGCCAAGATAGTTCGAACACCGGGGAGCTGTTTTTT	CASSQDSSNTGELFF
.	TRBV7-2	TRBJ1-2	15	.	TGTGCCAGCAGCCTCACCTCCGACCAGAACTATGGCTACACCTTC	CASSLTSDQNYGYTF
.	TRBV5-6	TRBJ2-7	13	.	TGTGCCAGCAGCTTCGGGGCCCCAGACGAGCAGTACTTC	CASSFGAPDEQYF
.	TRBV6-5	TRBJ2-7	15	TRBD1	TGTGCCAGCAGCCCCGGGACAGGATATCCCTACGAGCAGTACTTC	CASSPGTGYPYEQYF
.	TRBV28	TRBJ2-1	13	.	TGTGCCAGCAGTTCCAGGGACGGCAATGAGCAGTTCTTC	CASSSRDGNEQFF
few	TRBV29-1	TRBJ1-2	11	TRBD1	TGCAGCGTCGACAGGGGGCTTGGCTACACCTTC	CSVDRGLGYTF
.	TRBV28	TRBJ2-7	13	.	TGTGCCAGCAGCCAAAGCGGCAACCTACTTGGGTACTTC	CASSQSGNLLGYF
.	TRBV9	TRBJ2-1	15	.	TGTGCCAGCAGCGGCGGTGGGCTAGCCTACAATGAGCAGTTCTTC	CASSGGGLAYNEQFF
many	TRBV5-1	TRBJ1-2	14	.	TGCGCCAGCAGCCCGATGATAAACTTGAGCGGCTACACCTTC	CASSPMINLSGYTF